This T cell receptor (beta chain) is from a study of control samples from healthy donors and cancer patients. Germline V gene sequence: CDR1 SGHNT, CDR2 YYREEE (reference sequence). The CDR3 loop spans 16 amino acids. Trimming shortened V by 3 bases and J by 0 bases, and 15 bases separated the two germline ends. Generated by immunoSEQ multiplex PCR, the TCRdb table keeps only in-frame clones and is missing some. The sample has approximately 70,000 clones; 84% are singletons. The chain employs TRBV5-4 and TRBJ1-1; possible D gene TRBD1, 5 bases. The receptor was derived from a man in his forties or fifties in good health. The sample was blood. The CDR3 DNA reads TGTGCCAGCAGCTGGAAAGGAGCGGGGCTGAACACTGAAGCTTTCTTT. Residues: CASSWKGAGLNTEAFF.